This T cell receptor beta chain was observed in a study of tumor-infiltrating lymphocytes in primary liver carcinoma. Study-wide points: Tumor tissue displayed a significantly greater top-250-clone fraction than blood (p = 0.039).

In the case of this clonotype: Its antigen is unknown. An end of the junction does not agree with germline; a read error may underlie this.

This CDR3 has 16 residues. Germline loops: CDR1 MNHNY, CDR2 SVGAGI (reference sequence). Germline DNA was extracted too, while blood RNA derived from unsorted whole blood. Patients were chronically HBV-infected and treatment-naive. TCR beta cDNA was made from 400 to 500 ng total RNA with a constant-region primer. Sequencing libraries for TCR beta derived from three nested multiplex PCR rounds that used slightly modified ARM-PCR. The opening two PCR rounds, around 11 cycles each, paired TRBV1-TRBV30 forward primers with a C-beta reverse primer. TCRdb independently ran MiXCR on the multiplex PCR reads; one entry per CDR3 protein. The table shows 310,000 or so distinct CDR3 sequences, with 50% to 75% occurring only once.

The sequencing input was peripheral blood. The receptor was isolated from a woman aged 25-40 years with primary liver carcinoma and hepatitis B virus infection. This chain connects TRBV6-6 to TRBJ2-6, with D maybe TRBD1 (5 bases). In nucleotides, the CDR3 is TGTGCCAGTTTAGACTGGCCCTACTCTGGGGCCAACGTCATGACTTTC. Translation: CASLDWPYSGANVMTF.